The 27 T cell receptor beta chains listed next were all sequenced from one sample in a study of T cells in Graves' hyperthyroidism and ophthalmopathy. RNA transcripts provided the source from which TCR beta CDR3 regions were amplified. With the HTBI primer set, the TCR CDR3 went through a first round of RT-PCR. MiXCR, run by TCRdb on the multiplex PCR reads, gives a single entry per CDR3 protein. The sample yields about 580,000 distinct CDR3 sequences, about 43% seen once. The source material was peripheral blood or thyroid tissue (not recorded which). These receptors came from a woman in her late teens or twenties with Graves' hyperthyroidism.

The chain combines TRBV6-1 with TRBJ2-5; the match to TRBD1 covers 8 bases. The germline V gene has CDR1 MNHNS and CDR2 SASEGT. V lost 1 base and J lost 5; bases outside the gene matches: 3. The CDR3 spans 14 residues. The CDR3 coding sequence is TGTGCCAGCAGTGAAGGGACAGGGTGGGAGACCCAGTACTTC. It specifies CASSEGTGWETQYF.

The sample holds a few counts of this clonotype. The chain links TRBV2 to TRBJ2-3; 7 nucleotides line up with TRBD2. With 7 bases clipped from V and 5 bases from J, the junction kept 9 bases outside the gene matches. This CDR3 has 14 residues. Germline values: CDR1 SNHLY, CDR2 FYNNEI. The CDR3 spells CASIPGTILDTQYF. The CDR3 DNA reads TGTGCCAGCATCCCCGGGACTATCTTAGATACGCAGTATTTT.

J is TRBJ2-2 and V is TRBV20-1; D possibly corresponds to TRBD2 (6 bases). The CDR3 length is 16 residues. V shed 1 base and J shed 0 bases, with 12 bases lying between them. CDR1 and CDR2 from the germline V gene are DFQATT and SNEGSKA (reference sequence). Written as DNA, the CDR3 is TGCAGTGCTAGAGTGGGGCTAGCGCCGAACACCGGGGAGCTGTTTTTT. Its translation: CSARVGLAPNTGELFF.

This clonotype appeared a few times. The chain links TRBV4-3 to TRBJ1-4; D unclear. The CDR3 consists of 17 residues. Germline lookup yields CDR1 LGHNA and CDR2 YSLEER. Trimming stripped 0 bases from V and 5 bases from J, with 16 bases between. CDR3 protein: CASSQDIVAGLNEKLFF. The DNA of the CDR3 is TGCGCCAGCAGCCAAGACATTGTAGCGGGTTTGAATGAAAAACTGTTTTTT.

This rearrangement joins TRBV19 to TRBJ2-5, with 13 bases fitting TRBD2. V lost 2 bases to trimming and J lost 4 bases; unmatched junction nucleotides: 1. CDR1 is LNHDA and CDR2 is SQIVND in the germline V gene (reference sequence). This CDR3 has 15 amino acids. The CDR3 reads CASSITSGRGETQYF. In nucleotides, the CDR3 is TGTGCCAGTAGTATAACTAGCGGGAGGGGAGAGACCCAGTACTTC.

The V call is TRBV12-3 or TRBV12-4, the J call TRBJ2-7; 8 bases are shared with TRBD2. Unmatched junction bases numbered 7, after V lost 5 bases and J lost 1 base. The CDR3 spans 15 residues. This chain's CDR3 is CASSVATGGSYEQYF. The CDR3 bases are TGTGCCAGCAGTGTTGCCACGGGAGGGTCCTACGAGCAGTACTTC.

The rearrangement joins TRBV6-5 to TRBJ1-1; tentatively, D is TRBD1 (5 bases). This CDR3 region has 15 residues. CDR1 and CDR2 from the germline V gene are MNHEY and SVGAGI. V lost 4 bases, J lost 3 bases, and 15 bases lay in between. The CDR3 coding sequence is TGTGCCAGCAGTTCTTGGGGGGTGGGGGACACTGAAGCTTTCTTT. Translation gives CASSSWGVGDTEAFF.

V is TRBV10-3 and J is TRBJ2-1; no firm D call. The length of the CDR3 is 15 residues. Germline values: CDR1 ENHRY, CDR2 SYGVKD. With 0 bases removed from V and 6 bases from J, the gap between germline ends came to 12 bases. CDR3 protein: CAISESKHLSNEQFF. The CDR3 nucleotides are TGTGCCATCAGTGAGTCCAAGCACCTATCCAATGAGCAGTTCTTC.

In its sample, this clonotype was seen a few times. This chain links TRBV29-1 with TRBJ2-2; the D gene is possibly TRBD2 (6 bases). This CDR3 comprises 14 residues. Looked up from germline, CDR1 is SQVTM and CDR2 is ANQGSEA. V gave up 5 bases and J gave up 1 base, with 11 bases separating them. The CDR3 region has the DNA TGCAGCGTTCTGGGCGGGAAGAACACCGGGGAGCTGTTTTTT. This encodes CSVLGGKNTGELFF.

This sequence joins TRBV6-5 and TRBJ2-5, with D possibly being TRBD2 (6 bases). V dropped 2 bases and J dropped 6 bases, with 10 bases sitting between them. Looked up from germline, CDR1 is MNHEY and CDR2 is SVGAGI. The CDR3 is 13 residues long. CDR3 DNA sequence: TGTGCCAGCAGTTACGCAGGGAGGAAGACCCAGTACTTC. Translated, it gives CASSYAGRKTQYF.

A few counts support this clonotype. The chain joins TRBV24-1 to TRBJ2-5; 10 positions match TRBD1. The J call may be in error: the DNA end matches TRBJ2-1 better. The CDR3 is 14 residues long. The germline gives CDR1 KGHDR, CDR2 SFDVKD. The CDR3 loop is CATSPGQGSGEQFF. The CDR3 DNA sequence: TGTGCCACCAGTCCGGGACAGGGGTCGGGGGAGCAGTTCTTC.

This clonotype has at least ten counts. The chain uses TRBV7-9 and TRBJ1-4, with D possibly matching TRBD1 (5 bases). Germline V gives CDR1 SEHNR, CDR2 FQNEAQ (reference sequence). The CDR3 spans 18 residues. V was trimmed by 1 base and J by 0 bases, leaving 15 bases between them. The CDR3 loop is CASSLERGEAATNEKLFF. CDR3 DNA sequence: TGTGCCAGCAGCTTAGAACGGGGGGAGGCGGCAACTAATGAAAAACTGTTTTTT.

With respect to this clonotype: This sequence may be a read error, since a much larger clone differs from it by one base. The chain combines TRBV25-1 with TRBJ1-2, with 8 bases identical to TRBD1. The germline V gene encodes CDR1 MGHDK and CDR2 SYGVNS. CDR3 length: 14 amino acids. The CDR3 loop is CAGSQGQGNYGYTF. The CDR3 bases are TGTGCCGGCAGCCAAGGACAGGGAAACTATGGCTACACCTTC.

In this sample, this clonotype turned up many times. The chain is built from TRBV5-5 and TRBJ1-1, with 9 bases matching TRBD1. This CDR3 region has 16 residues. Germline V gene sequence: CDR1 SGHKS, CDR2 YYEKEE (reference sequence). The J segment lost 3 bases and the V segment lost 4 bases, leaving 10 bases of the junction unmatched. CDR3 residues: CASSVLGTGRDTEAFF. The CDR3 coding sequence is TGTGCCAGCAGCGTTTTAGGGACAGGGCGAGACACTGAAGCTTTCTTT. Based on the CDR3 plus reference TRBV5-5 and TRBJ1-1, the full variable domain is DAGVTQSPTHLIKTRGQQVTLRCSPISGHKSVSWYQQVLGQGPQFIFQYYEKEERGRGNFPDRFSARQFPNYSSELNVNALLLGDSALYLCASSVLGTGRDTEAFFGQGTRLTVV.

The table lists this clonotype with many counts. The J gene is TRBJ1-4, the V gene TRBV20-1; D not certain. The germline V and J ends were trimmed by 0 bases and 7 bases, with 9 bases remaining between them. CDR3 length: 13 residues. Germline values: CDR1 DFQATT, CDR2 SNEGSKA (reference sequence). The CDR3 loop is CSARDPRSEKLFF. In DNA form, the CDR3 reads TGCAGTGCTAGAGATCCCAGGAGTGAAAAACTGTTTTTT.

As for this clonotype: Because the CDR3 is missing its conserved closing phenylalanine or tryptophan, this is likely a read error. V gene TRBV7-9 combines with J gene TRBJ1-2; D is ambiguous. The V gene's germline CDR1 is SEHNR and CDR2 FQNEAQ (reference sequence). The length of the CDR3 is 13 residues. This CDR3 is CASGFAGDYGYTL. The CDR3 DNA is TGTGCCAGCGGCTTTGCTGGGGACTATGGCTACACCCTC.

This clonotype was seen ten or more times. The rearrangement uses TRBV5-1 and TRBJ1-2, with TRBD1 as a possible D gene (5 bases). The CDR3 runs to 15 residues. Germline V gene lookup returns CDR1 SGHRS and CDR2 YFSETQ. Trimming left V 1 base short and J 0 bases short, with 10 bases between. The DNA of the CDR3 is TGCGCCAGCAGCTTGAACGGCAGGGCTAACTATGGCTACACCTTC. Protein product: CASSLNGRANYGYTF.

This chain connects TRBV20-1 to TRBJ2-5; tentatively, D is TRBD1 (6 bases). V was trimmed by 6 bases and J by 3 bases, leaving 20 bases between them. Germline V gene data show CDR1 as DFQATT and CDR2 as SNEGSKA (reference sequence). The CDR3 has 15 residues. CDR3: CSASSPGWTEETQYF. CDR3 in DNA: TGCAGTGCCAGCAGCCCAGGGTGGACAGAAGAGACCCAGTACTTC.

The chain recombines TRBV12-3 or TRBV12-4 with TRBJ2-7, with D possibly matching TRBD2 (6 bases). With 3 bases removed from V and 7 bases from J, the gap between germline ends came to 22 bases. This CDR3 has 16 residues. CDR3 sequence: CASSFVTGGTYNEQYF. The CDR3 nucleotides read TGTGCCAGCAGTTTTGTCACTGGCGGGACCTACAATGAGCAGTACTTC.

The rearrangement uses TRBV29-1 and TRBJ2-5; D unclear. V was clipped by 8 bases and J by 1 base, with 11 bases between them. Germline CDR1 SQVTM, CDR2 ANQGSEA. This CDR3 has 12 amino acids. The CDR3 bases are TGCAGCCTCATGGGCACCCAAGAGACCCAGTACTTC. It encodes CSLMGTQETQYF.

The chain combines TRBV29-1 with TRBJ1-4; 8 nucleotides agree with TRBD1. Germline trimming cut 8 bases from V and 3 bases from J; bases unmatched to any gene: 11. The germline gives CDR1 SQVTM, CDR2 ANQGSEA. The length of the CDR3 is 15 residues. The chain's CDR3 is CSSMTGEASNEKLFF. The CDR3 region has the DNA TGCAGCAGCATGACAGGGGAGGCCTCTAATGAAAAACTGTTTTTT.

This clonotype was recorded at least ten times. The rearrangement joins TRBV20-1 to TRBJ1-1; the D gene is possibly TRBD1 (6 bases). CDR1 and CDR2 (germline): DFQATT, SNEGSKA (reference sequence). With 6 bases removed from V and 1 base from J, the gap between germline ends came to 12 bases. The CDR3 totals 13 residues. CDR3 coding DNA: TGCAGTGCCCTGGGACACGCGAACACTGAAGCTTTCTTT. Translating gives CSALGHANTEAFF.

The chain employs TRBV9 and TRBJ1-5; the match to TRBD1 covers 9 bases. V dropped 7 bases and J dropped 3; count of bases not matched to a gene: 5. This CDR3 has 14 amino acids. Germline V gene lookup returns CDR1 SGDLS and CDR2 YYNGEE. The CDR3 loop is CASRGTGYNQPQHF. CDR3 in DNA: TGTGCCAGCCGCGGGACAGGGTACAATCAGCCCCAGCATTTT.

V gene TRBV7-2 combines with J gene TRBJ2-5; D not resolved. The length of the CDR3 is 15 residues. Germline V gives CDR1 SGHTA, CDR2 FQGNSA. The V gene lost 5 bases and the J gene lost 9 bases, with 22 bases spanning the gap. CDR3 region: CASSQDGYSNQPQYF. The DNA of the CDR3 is TGTGCCAGCAGCCAAGACGGCTATAGCAATCAGCCCCAGTACTTC.

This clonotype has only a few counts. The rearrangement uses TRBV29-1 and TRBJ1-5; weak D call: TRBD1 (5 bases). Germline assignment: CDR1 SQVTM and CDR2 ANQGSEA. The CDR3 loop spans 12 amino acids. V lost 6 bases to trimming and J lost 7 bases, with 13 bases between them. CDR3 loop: CSVQGWGQPQHF. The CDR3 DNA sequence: TGCAGCGTCCAGGGTTGGGGGCAGCCCCAGCATTTT.

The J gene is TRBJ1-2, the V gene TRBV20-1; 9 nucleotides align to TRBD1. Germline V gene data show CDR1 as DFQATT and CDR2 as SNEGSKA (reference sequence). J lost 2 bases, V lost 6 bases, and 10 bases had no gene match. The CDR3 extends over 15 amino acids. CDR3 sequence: CSAYDRGGTNYGYTF. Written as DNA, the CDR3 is TGCAGTGCGTATGACAGGGGGGGGACGAACTATGGCTACACCTTC.

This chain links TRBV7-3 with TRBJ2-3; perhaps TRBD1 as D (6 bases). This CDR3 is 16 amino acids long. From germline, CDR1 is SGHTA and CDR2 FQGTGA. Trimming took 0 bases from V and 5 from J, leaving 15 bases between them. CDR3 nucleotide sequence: TGTGCCAGCAGCTTAACGTTGGGCAGGGGTCAAGATACGCAGTATTTT. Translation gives CASSLTLGRGQDTQYF.